The entry below describes one T cell receptor beta chain. Its specificity is not known. This specimen comes from a study of cytomegalovirus exposure and HLA in healthy donors. The length of the CDR3 is 14 residues. V shed 7 bases and J shed 3 bases, with 15 bases lying between them. CDR1 and CDR2 (germline): MNHEY, SVGAGI. Study-wide results and limits: Upon later analysis, TCR association rates were observed to vary by HLA locus, being highest for DRB1 and lowest for HLA-C. Across all donors, roughly uniform sequencing depth was an assumption of the presence/absence analyses. What TCR beta sequences reportedly achieved was accurate prediction of HLA-A and HLA-B alleles in most subjects. In a later analysis, the majority of CMV-associated beta chains seemingly showed HLA restriction.

PCR employed 60 Vbeta and 13 Jbeta primers. TCRdb keeps only in-frame clones here, not all; method: immunoSEQ multiplex PCR. The sample includes fewer than 150,000 clones, less than 80% of them seen just once. This receptor was taken from a man aged 40-49 years in good health and CMV-seropositive. J is TRBJ1-1 and V is TRBV6-5, with a weak D call TRBD1 (6 bases). The sequenced sample consisted of PBMCs. The DNA of the CDR3 is TGTGCCAGCAAGATACAGGGACGGGACACTGAAGCTTTCTTT. Amino acid sequence: CASKIQGRDTEAFF.